Shown below are 19 T cell receptor beta chains from a single sample sequenced in a study of regulatory T cells in long-lasting Graves disease. Time point in this sample: persistent/refractory GD, antithyroid drugs over 5 years with positive TRAb. The TCR library was made from RNA extracted from PBMCs. According to the study, TCR beta libraries were built with iRepertoire HTBI primers and CDR3-region Arm-PCR. Each CDR3 protein gets one entry after TCRdb re-called the multiplex PCR reads with MiXCR. The sample has approximately 350,000 distinct CDR3 sequences, approximately 25% seen once. The sequences come from peripheral blood mononuclear cells (PBMCs), collected when the disease was refractory, from a patient treated with antithyroid drugs. The receptors shown here come from a woman aged 40 to 50 with Graves disease.

The chain carries TRBV2 and TRBJ1-3; D not resolved. Germline V lookup: CDR1 SNHLY, CDR2 FYNNEI. The CDR3 has 14 residues. The V gene lost 1 base and the J gene lost 2 bases, with 6 bases spanning the gap. The CDR3: CASSEDPPGNTIYF. The CDR3 coding sequence is TGTGCCAGCAGTGAAGATCCCCCTGGAAACACCATATATTTT.

This clonotype occurred many times. This chain uses TRBV20-1 with TRBJ2-5, with 9 bases identical to TRBD2. The CDR3 spans 14 residues. The germline V gene has CDR1 DFQATT and CDR2 SNEGSKA (reference sequence). Losses at the gene ends were 7 bases for V and 1 base for J; bases not matched to a gene: 7. CDR3 region: CSGVSGRFQETQYF. CDR3 coding DNA: TGCAGTGGTGTGAGCGGGAGGTTCCAAGAGACCCAGTACTTC.

This clonotype was counted only a few times. The V and J genes are TRBV20-1 and TRBJ1-5; maybe TRBD1 (5 bases). V was clipped by 6 bases and J by 0 bases, with 15 bases between them. CDR3 size: 15 residues. Germline V lookup: CDR1 DFQATT, CDR2 SNEGSKA (reference sequence). CDR3 protein: CSAREGTHSNQPQHF. CDR3 DNA sequence: TGCAGTGCCCGGGAGGGGACCCATAGCAATCAGCCCCAGCATTTT.

A single count supports this clonotype. Since a much larger clone is just one base distant, this may be a read error. The chain has TRBV2 and TRBJ1-5, with a possible D match to TRBD1 (5 bases). CDR3 length: 14 residues. Trimming removed 6 bases from V and 6 bases from J, with 15 bases in between. The germline V gene encodes CDR1 SNHLY and CDR2 FYNNEI. CDR3 DNA: TGTGCCAGCAGCCGTCAGGGCCCCCTTCAGCCCCAGCATTTT. Translating it yields CASSRQGPLQPQHF.

At least ten counts were recorded for this clonotype. The chain recombines TRBV6-2 or TRBV6-3 with TRBJ1-1; D may be TRBD1 (6 bases). Trimming took off 2 bases at V and 5 bases at J, with 21 bases between the two ends. Germline V gives CDR1 MNHEY, CDR2 SVGEGT. The CDR3 totals 17 residues. Here the CDR3 reads CASSYTIITGLVTEAFF. Here the CDR3 DNA reads TGTGCCAGCAGTTACACAATAATAACAGGGTTGGTAACTGAAGCTTTCTTT.

This clonotype has just a few counts. The V gene is TRBV6-5, the J gene TRBJ1-4, with D unresolved. The V gene's germline CDR1 is MNHEY and CDR2 SVGAGI. The CDR3 sequence is 14 residues long. Trimming left V 3 bases short and J 8 bases short, with 13 bases between. The CDR3 DNA sequence: TGTGCCAGCAGTTATAAACGACAAGGGGAAAAACTGTTTTTT. Translating gives CASSYKRQGEKLFF.

In the case of this clonotype: Being one base from a much bigger clone, this may be a read error. This chain links TRBV19 with TRBJ2-7; 12 nucleotides agree with TRBD2. The CDR3 sequence is 15 residues long. Germline values: CDR1 LNHDA, CDR2 SQIVND (reference sequence). The CDR3 reads CVSSVTSGRSTEQYF. The CDR3 coding sequence is TGTGTCAGTAGTGTGACTAGCGGGAGATCGACCGAGCAGTACTTC.

This clonotype was seen more than once but under ten times. The rearrangement joins TRBV15 to TRBJ1-5, with D possibly being TRBD1 (6 bases). Germline CDR1 and CDR2: LNHNV and YYDKDF (reference sequence). CDR3 size: 17 residues. V was trimmed by 1 base and J by 7 bases, leaving 20 bases between them. The CDR3 is CATSRGLKTGSNQPQHF. In DNA, the CDR3 is TGTGCCACCAGCAGAGGGTTGAAGACAGGATCTAACCAGCCCCAGCATTTT.

This clonotype has ten or more counts. CDR3 bases: TGTGCCAGCAGTTTAGCGGGCCCATATGGCTACACCTTC. It yields the protein CASSLAGPYGYTF. The chain combines TRBV28 with TRBJ1-2; no clear D gene. Germline V lookup: CDR1 MDHEN, CDR2 SYDVKM. V was cut by 2 bases and J by 5 bases, with 9 bases left in between. The CDR3 extends over 13 amino acids.

Many counts were recorded for this clonotype. The chain has TRBV5-1 and TRBJ2-2; D call uncertain. The CDR3 runs 14 residues. The germline V gene has CDR1 SGHRS and CDR2 YFSETQ. V lost 4 bases and J 5 bases, leaving 12 bases between the germline ends. This CDR3 reads CASSGYMATGELFF. CDR3 coding DNA: TGCGCCAGCAGCGGCTACATGGCGACCGGGGAGCTGTTTTTT.

This clonotype has at least ten counts. V is TRBV6-1 and J is TRBJ2-2; D might be TRBD2 (7 bases). This CDR3 spans 18 amino acids. The germline V and J ends were trimmed by 7 bases and 8 bases, with 29 bases remaining between them. CDR1 is MNHNS, CDR2 SASEGT, per germline. Here the CDR3 DNA reads TGTGCCAGCACCGAGTTCAACCCATTGGCTAGCGGACAGGGGGAGCTGTTTTTT. It is translated as CASTEFNPLASGQGELFF.

In its sample, this clonotype was seen a few times. The V and J genes are TRBV19 and TRBJ2-7; 9 bases fit TRBD1. The CDR3 loop spans 16 amino acids. V lost 5 bases and J lost 6; bases outside the gene matches: 14. In germline, CDR1 is LNHDA, CDR2 SQIVND (reference sequence). CDR3 nucleotide sequence: TGTGCCAGTAGTCCTCTACAGGGGGCCGCTAGTGTCGAGCAGTACTTC. It encodes CASSPLQGAASVEQYF.

This clonotype has just a few counts. The J gene is TRBJ2-1, the V gene TRBV13; 13 nucleotides line up with TRBD2. The CDR3 is 15 amino acids. Trimming at V came to 5 bases and at J to 8 bases, leaving 6 bases not matched to a gene. Germline V gene lookup returns CDR1 PRHDT and CDR2 FYEKMQ (reference sequence). The DNA of the CDR3 is TGTGCCAGCAGCCCCGGACTAGCGGGAGATCATGAGCAGTTCTTC. Its translation is CASSPGLAGDHEQFF.

The DNA of the CDR3 is TGTGCCAGCAGCCAAATTTTGAGGGGGGCGGTGAACACTGAAGCTTTCTTT. Its translation is CASSQILRGAVNTEAFF. The chain carries TRBV28 and TRBJ1-1; D perhaps matches TRBD1 (6 bases). Deletions cut 6 bases from V and 0 bases from J, with 20 bases between. The CDR3 is 17 residues long. Germline V lookup: CDR1 MDHEN, CDR2 SYDVKM.

This clonotype was counted a single time. A read error is possible here, since a much larger clone lies one base away. The rearrangement uses TRBV12-3 or TRBV12-4 and TRBJ2-1, with 9 bases that match TRBD2. J gave up 10 bases and V 0 bases, and 10 bases lay outside the gene matches. The CDR3 has 16 amino acids. The CDR3 DNA is TGTGCCAGCAGTTTAGCCGGTAGCGGGAGCTCCTACGAGCAGTTCTTC. It specifies CASSLAGSGSSYEQFF.

V gene TRBV12-3 or TRBV12-4 combines with J gene TRBJ2-1; 14 bases line up with TRBD2. V lost 5 bases, J lost 9 bases, and 9 bases stayed unmatched. The CDR3 is 16 amino acids. This CDR3 reads CASSRSGTSGSGEQFF. The CDR3 DNA is TGTGCCAGCAGTCGATCCGGGACTAGCGGGAGCGGTGAGCAGTTCTTC.

J is TRBJ2-7 and V is TRBV28, with 12 bases identical to TRBD2. This CDR3 contains 17 residues. V trimming: 3 bases; J trimming: 0 bases; junction bases outside the gene matches: 6. Germline V gives CDR1 MDHEN, CDR2 SYDVKM. CDR3 in amino acids: CASSFWTSGKVSYEQYF. The CDR3 DNA is TGTGCCAGCAGTTTCTGGACTAGCGGGAAGGTCTCCTACGAGCAGTACTTC.

The chain has TRBV6-9 and TRBJ2-2; D remains ambiguous. The germline gives CDR1 MNHGY, CDR2 SVAAGI. V was cut by 2 bases and J by 3 bases, with 7 bases left in between. CDR3 length: 14 residues. CDR3 sequence reads: CASSYGAHTGELFF. The CDR3 DNA sequence: TGTGCCAGCAGTTATGGAGCACACACCGGGGAGCTGTTTTTT.

The rearrangement uses TRBV29-1 and TRBJ2-7; 8 bases fit TRBD1. V was pared by 2 bases and J by 10 bases, with 4 bases of the junction left unmatched. The CDR3 totals 11 residues. Germline V gene sequence: CDR1 SQVTM, CDR2 ANQGSEA. The CDR3 bases are TGCAGCGTTGAAATTGGGACAGGACAGTACTTC. It encodes CSVEIGTGQYF.